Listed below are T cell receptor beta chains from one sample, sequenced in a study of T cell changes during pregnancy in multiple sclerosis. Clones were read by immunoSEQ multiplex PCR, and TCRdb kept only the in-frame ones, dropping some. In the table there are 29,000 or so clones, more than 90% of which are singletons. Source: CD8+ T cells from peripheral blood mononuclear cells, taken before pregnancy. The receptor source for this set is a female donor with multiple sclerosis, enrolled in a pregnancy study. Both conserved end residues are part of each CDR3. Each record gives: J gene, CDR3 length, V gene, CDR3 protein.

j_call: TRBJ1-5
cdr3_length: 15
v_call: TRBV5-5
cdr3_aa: CASSLAMRDNQPQHF

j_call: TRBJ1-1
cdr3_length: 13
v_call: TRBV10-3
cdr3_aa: CAISDDRNTEAFF

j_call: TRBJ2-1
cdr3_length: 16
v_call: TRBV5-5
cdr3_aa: CASSLAGTSMYNEQFF

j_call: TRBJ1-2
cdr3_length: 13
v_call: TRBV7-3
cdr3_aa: CAREEGYVEGYTF

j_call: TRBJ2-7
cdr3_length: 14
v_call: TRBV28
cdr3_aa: CASSLGQLAYEQYF

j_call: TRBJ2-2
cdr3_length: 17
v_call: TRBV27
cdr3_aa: CASSSGLAGGGTGELFF

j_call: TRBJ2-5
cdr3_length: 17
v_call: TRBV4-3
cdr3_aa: CASSQDYSGGGQETQYF

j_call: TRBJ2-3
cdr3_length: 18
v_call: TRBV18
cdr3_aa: CASSPARTGTGGTDTQYF

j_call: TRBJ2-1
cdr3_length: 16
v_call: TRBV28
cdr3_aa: CASRPSGGSSYNEQFF

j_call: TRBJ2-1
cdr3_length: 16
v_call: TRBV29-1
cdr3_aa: CSVEPGTKSSYNEQFF

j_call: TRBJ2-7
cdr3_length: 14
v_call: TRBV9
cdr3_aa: CASSVGGIDYEQYF

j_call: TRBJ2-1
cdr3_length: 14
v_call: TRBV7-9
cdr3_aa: CASSSPGLGFEQFF

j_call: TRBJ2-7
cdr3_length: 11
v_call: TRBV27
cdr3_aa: CASTSGHEQYF

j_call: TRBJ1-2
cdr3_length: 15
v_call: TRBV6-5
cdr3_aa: CASSYSTGGFHGYTF

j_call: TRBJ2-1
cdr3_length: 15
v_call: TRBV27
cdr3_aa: CASSPQGSTYNEQFF

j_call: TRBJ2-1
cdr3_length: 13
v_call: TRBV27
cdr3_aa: CASKRGGYNEQFF

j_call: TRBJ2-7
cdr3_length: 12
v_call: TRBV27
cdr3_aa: CASSLLGAEQYF

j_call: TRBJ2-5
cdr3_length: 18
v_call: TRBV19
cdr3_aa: CASTVTYPGTSGLETQYF

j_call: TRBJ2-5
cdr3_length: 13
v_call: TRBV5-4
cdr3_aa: CASSLLPQETQYF

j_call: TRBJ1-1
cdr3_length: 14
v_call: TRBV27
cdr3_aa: CASSLGTGVLGAFF

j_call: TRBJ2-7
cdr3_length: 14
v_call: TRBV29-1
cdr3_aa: CSVVETGGIYEQYF

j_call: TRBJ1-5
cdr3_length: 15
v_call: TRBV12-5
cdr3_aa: CASALSGQGIQPQHF

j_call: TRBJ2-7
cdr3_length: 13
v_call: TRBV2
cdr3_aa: CASSYDSRYEQYF

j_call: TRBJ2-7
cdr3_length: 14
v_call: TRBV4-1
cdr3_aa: CASSQDQGAGEQYF

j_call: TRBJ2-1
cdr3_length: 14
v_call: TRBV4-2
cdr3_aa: CASSQELLVGEQFF

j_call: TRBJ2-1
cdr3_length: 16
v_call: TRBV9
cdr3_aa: CASSVAFGQGAIEQFF

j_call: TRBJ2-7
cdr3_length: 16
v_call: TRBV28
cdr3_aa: CASSYPRQILSYEQYF

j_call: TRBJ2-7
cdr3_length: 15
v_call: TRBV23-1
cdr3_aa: CASSPGAGCAYEQYF

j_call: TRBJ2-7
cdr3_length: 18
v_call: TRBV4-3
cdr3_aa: CASSPGGPSGAPATEQYF

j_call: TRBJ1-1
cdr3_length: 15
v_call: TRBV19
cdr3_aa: CASSRPDSGGTEAFF

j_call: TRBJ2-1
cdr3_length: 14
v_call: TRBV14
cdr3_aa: CASSPAGGFIEQFF

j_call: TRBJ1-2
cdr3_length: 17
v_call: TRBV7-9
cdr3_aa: CASSSKTQGSSRYGYTF

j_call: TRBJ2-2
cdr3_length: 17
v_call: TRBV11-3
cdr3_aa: CASSLRGGTGRTGELFF

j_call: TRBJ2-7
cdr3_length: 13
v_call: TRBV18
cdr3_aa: CASSPLDSTGQYF

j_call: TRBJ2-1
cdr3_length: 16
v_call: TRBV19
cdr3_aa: CASSIPPKADSNEQFF

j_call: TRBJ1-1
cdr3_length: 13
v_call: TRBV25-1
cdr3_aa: CASKKTGSTEAFF

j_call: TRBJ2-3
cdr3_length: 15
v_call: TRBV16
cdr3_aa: CASSQSGLGGDTQYF

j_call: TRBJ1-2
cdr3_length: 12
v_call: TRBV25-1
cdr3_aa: CASSDYSYGYTF

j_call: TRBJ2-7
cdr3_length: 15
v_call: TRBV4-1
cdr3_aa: CASSQRTGGRYEQYF

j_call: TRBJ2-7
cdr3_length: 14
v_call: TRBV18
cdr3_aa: CASSEGTVYYEQYF

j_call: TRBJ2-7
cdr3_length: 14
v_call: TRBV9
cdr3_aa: CASSSGQGAIEQYF

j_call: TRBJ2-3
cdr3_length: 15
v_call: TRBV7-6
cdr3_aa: CASSEGGVARKGQYF

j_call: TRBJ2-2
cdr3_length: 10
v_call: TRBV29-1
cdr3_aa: CSVMGRELFF

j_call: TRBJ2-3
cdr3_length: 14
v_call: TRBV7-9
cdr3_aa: CASSKISETDTQYF

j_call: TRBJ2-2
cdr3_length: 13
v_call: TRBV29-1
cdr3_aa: CSVELEDTGELFF